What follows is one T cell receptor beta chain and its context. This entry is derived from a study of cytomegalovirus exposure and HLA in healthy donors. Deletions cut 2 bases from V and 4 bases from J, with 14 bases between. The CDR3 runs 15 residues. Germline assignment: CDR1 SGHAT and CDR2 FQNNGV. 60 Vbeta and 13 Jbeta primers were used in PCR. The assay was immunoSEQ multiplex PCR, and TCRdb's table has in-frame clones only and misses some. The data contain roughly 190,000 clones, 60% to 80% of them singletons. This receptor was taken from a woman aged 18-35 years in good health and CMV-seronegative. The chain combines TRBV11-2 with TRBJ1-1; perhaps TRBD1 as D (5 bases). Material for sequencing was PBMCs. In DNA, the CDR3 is TGTGCCAGCAGCTTATTCGGGGGAATTCGCACTGAAGCTTTCTTT. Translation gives CASSLFGGIRTEAFF.